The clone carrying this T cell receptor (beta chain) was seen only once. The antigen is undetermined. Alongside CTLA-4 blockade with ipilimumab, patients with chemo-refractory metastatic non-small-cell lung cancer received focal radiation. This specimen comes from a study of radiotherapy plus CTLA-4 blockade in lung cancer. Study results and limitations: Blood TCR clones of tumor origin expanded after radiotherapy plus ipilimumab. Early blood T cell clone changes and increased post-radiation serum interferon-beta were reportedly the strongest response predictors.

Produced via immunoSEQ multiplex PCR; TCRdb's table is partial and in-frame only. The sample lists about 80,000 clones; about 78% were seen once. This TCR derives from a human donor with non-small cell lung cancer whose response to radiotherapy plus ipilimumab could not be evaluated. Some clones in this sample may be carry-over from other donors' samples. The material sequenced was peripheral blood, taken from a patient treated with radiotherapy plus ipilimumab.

CDR3 loop: CASSLERGGEETQYF. The CDR3 coding sequence is TGTGCCAGCAGCTTGGAGCGGGGGGGCGAGGAGACCCAGTACTTC. This chain connects TRBV5-4 to TRBJ2-5, with 10 nucleotides matching TRBD2. The CDR3 runs 15 residues. J gave up 5 bases and V 0 bases, and 4 bases lay outside the gene matches. Per germline, CDR1 SGHNT and CDR2 YYREEE (reference sequence).